Sequencing of this TCR beta chain was carried out in a study of blood T cell repertoires in COVID-19. This CDR3 has 13 residues. V dropped 5 bases and J dropped 1; count of bases not matched to a gene: 1. Germline CDR1 reads SGHAT; CDR2 reads FQNNGV. Sequencing was performed with immunoSEQ multiplex PCR; in TCRdb, only in-frame clones are kept and a portion is missing. The sample consists of about 100,000 clones, 80% to 95% of them appearing once. This receptor was taken from a man between 65 and 80 years old with acute or convalescent COVID-19. Sample: peripheral blood. V gene TRBV11-2 combines with J gene TRBJ1-1, with TRBD1 matching over 7 bases. CDR3: CASSRTGNTEAFF. As DNA, the CDR3 is TGTGCCAGCAGCAGGACAGGGAACACTGAAGCTTTCTTT.